These T cell receptor beta chains were read from a single sample in a study of blood T cell repertoires in COVID-19. Sequencing used immunoSEQ multiplex PCR; TCRdb keeps in-frame clones, though not all of them. The table has about 77,000 clones, less than 85% seen once. Sequences were obtained from peripheral blood. Receptors originate from a man aged 65 to 79 with active or convalescent COVID-19. Each CDR3 is given with its conserved first and last residue. The D gene is left open where the match is weak. Expanded clones are given a class, and other clones once, few, many or no size at all.

clone size,D gene,V gene,J gene,CDR3 DNA,CDR3 protein
.,.,TRBV29-1,TRBJ2-5,TGCAGCGGCCAGTGGGAGACCCAGTACTTC,CSGQWETQYF
.,.,TRBV27,TRBJ1-5,TGTGCCAGCAGTGAACTTCGATCGAGCAATCAGCCCCAGCATTTT,CASSELRSSNQPQHF
many,TRBD1,TRBV10-3,TRBJ1-6,TGTGCCATTACAGGGGACCTAAATTCACCCCTCCACTTT,CAITGDLNSPLHF
.,.,TRBV6-1,TRBJ2-3,TGTGCCAGCAGTGAACAAGCGACGAACACAGATACGCAGTATTTT,CASSEQATNTDTQYF
.,.,TRBV28,TRBJ2-4,TGTGCCAGCAGCCCCTCTAGATCCATTCAGTACTTC,CASSPSRSIQYF
.,.,TRBV6-4,TRBJ1-1,TGTGCCAGCAGTCCGGACAGATACACTGAAGCTTTCTTT,CASSPDRYTEAFF
.,.,TRBV29-1,TRBJ2-3,TGCAGCGTTGCCCCCACATGGACTAGCACAGATACGCAGTATTTT,CSVAPTWTSTDTQYF
.,TRBD1,TRBV24-1,TRBJ1-2,TGTGCCACCAGTGCTGGACAGGGGTTCCGCAAGGGCTACACCTTC,CATSAGQGFRKGYTF
.,.,TRBV6-5,TRBJ1-2,TGTGCCAGCAGTTACTCCCGCGGCATGAATTATGGCTACACCTTC,CASSYSRGMNYGYTF
.,TRBD1,TRBV28,TRBJ1-4,TGTGCCAGCAGTTTAAGAAGGGGGCTTGAAAAACTGTTTTTT,CASSLRRGLEKLFF
.,.,TRBV5-1,TRBJ2-2,TGCGCCAGCCAACAATCCACCGGGGAGCTGTTTTTT,CASQQSTGELFF
few,TRBD1,TRBV27,TRBJ1-6,TGTGCCAGCAGCCCGGCTCTGCGCGGACAGGGTTTTACACCCCTCCACTTT,CASSPALRGQGFTPLHF
few,.,TRBV7-9,TRBJ1-1,TGTGCCAGCTCACAGGGAACGCAAAACACTGAAGCTTTCTTT,CASSQGTQNTEAFF
.,TRBD1,TRBV28,TRBJ2-1,TGTGCCAGCAGTCCCCGGGACAGGGATTACAATGAGCAGTTCTTC,CASSPRDRDYNEQFF
.,.,TRBV5-4,TRBJ1-5,TGTGCCAGCAGCAAACAGGGAAGGCAGCCCCAGCATTTT,CASSKQGRQPQHF
.,TRBD1,TRBV6-5,TRBJ1-1,TGTGCCAGCACCTGGAAGGGGACAGGGAACACTGAAGCTTTCTTT,CASTWKGTGNTEAFF
.,TRBD1,TRBV7-2,TRBJ2-7,TGTGCCAGCAGCCCGGACAGGATTCAACACGAGCAGTACTTC,CASSPDRIQHEQYF
.,.,TRBV10-1,TRBJ2-5,TGCGCCAGTCCGGGACTTGTAGAGACCCAGTACTTC,CASPGLVETQYF